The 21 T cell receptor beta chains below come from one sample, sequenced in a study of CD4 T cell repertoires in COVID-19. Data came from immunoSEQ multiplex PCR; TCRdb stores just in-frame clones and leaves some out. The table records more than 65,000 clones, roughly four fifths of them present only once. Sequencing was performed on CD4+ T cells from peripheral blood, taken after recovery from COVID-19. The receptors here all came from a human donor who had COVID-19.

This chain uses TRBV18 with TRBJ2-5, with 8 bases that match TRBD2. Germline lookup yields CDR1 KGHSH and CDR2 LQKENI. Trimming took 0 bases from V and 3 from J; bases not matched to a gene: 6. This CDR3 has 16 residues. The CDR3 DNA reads TGTGCCAGCTCACCACCGACCCCGGGACTAGAAGAGACCCAGTACTTC. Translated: CASSPPTPGLEETQYF. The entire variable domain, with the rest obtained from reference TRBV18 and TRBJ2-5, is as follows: NAGVMQNPRHLVRRRGQEARLRCSPMKGHSHVYWYRQLPEEGLKFMVYLQKENIIDESGMPKERFSAEFPKEGPSILRIQQVVRGDSAAYFCASSPPTPGLEETQYFGPGTRLLVL.

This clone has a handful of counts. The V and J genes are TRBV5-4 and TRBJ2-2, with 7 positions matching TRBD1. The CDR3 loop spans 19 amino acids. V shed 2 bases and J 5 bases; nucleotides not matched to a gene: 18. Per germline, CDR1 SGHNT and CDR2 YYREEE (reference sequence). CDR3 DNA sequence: TGTGCCAGCAGCTTCGGGTTTGACGTTGAGGCAGGGGGTACCGGGGAGCTGTTTTTT. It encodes CASSFGFDVEAGGTGELFF.

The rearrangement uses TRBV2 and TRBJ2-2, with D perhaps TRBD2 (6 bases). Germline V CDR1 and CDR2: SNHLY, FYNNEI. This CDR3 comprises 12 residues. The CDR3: CGGKVNTGELFF. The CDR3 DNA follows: TGTGGCGGGAAGGTGAACACCGGGGAGCTGTTTTTT. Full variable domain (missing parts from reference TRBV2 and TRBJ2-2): EPEVTQTPSHQVTQMGQEVILRCVPISNHLYFYWYRQILGQKVEFLVSFYNNEISEKSEIFDDQFSVERPDGSNFTLKIRSTKLEDSAMYFCGGKVNTGELFFGEGSRLTVL.

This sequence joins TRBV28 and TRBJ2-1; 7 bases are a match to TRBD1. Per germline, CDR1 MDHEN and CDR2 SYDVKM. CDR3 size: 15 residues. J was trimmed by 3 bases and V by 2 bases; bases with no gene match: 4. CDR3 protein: CASSLVGGGYNEQFF. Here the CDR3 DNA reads TGTGCCAGCAGTTTAGTAGGGGGCGGCTACAATGAGCAGTTCTTC.

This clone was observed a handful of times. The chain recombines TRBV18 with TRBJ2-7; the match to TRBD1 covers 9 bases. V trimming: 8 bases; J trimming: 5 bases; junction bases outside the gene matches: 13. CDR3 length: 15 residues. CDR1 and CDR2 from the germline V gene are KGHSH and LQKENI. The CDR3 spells CASAIQGASADEQYF. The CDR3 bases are TGTGCCAGCGCCATACAGGGGGCCTCTGCAGACGAGCAGTACTTC.

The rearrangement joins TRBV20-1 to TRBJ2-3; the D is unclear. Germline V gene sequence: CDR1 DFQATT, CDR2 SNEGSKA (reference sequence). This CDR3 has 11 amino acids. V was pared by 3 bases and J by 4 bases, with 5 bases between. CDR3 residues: CSASLADTQYF. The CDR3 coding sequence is TGCAGTGCTAGTTTGGCAGATACGCAGTATTTT.

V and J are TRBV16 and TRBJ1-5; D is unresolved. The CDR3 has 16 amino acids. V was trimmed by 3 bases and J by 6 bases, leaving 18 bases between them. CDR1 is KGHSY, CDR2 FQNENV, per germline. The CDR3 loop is CASSQSSTIAIQPQHF. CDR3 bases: TGTGCCAGCAGCCAGTCGTCAACCATAGCGATTCAGCCCCAGCATTTT.

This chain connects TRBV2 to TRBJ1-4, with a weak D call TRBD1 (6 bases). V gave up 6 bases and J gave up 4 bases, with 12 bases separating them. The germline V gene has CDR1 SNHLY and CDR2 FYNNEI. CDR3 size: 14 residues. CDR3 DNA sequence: TGTGCCAGCAGGGTAGACAGGAGTAATGAAAAACTGTTTTTT. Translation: CASRVDRSNEKLFF.

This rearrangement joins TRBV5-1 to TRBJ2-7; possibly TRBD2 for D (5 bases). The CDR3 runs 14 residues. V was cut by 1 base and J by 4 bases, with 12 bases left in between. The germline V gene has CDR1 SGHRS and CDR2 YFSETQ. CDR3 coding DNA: TGCGCCAGCAGCTTGAGCGGAACTTTATACGAGCAGTACTTC. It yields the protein CASSLSGTLYEQYF.

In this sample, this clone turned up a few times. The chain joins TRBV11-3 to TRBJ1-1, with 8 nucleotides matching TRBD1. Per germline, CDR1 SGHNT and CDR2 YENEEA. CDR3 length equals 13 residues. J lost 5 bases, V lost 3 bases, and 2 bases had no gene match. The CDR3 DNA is TGTGCCAGCAGCTTTAACAGGGGGACTGAAGCTTTCTTT. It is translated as CASSFNRGTEAFF.

CDR3 amino acids: CASTLSGSPGELFF. CDR3 sequence (DNA): TGTGCCAGCACCCTTAGCGGGAGCCCCGGGGAGCTGTTTTTT. This chain joins TRBV28 and TRBJ2-2, with TRBD2 identical over 9 bases. The V gene's germline CDR1 is MDHEN and CDR2 SYDVKM. The CDR3 totals 14 residues. Unmatched junction bases numbered 6, after V lost 7 bases and J lost 6 bases.

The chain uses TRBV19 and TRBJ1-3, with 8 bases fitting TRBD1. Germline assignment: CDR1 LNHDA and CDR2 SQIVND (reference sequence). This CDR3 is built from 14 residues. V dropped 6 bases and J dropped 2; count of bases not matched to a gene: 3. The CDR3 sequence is CASRKTGAGNTIYF. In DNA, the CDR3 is TGTGCCAGTAGAAAGACAGGGGCTGGAAACACCATATATTTT. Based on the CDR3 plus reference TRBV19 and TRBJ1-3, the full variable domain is DGGITQSPKYLFRKEGQNVTLSCEQNLNHDAMYWYRQDPGQGLRLIYYSQIVNDFQKGDIAEGYSVSREKKESFPLTVTSAQKNPTAFYLCASRKTGAGNTIYFGEGSWLTVV.

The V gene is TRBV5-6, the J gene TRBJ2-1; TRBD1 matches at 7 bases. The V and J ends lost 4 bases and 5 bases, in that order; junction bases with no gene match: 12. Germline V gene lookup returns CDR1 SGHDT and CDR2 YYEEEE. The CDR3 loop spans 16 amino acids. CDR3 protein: CASSDNLWTGDNEQFF. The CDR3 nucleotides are TGTGCCAGCAGCGACAACCTTTGGACAGGCGACAATGAGCAGTTCTTC. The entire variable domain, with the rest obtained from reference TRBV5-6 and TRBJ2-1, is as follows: DAGVTQSPTHLIKTRGQQVTLRCSPKSGHDTVSWYQQALGQGPQFIFQYYEEEERQRGNFPDRFSGHQFPNYSSELNVNALLLGDSALYLCASSDNLWTGDNEQFFGPGTRLTVL.

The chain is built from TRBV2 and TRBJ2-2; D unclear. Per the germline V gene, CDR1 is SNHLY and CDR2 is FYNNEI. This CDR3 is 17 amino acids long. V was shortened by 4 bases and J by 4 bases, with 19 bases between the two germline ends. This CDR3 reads CASSVRRIQWSTGELFF. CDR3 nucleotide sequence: TGTGCCAGCAGTGTACGCCGAATTCAGTGGAGCACCGGGGAGCTGTTTTTT.

CDR3 in DNA: TGTGCCAGCAGCCCTCTGGGCGGGAATCAGCCCCAGCATTTT. Translating it yields CASSPLGGNQPQHF. This chain connects TRBV3-1 (or the pseudogene TRBV3-2) to TRBJ1-5, with D uncertain. CDR3 length equals 14 residues. With 4 bases removed from V and 4 bases from J, the gap between germline ends came to 11 bases. The V gene's germline CDR1 is LGHDT and CDR2 YNNKEL (reference sequence).

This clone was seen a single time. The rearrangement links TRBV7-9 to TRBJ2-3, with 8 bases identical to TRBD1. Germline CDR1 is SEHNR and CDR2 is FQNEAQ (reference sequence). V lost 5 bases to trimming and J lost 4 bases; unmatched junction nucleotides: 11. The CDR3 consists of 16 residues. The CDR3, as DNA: TGTGCCAGCAGCCGAACGCAGGGGGCAGGGTCAGATACGCAGTATTTT. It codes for CASSRTQGAGSDTQYF.

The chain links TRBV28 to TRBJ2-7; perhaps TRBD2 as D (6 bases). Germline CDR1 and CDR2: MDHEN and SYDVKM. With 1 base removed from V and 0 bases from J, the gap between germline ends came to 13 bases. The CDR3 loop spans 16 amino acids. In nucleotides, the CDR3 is TGTGCCAGCAGTTTATATTTAGGGACTGCCTCCTACGAGCAGTACTTC. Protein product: CASSLYLGTASYEQYF.

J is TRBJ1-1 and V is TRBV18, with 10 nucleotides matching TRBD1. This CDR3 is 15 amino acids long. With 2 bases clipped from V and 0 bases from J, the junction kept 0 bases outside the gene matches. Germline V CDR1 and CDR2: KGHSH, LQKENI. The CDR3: CASSPGTGVNTEAFF. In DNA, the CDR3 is TGTGCCAGCTCACCAGGGACAGGGGTGAACACTGAAGCTTTCTTT. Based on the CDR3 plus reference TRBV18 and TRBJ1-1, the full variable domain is NAGVMQNPRHLVRRRGQEARLRCSPMKGHSHVYWYRQLPEEGLKFMVYLQKENIIDESGMPKERFSAEFPKEGPSILRIQQVVRGDSAAYFCASSPGTGVNTEAFFGQGTRLTVV.

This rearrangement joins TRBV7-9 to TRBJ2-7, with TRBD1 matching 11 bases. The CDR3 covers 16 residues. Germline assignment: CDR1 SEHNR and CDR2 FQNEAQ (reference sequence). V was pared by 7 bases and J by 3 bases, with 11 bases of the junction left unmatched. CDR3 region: CASTSVGTGGRYEQYF. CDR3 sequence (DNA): TGTGCCAGCACGTCGGTAGGGACAGGGGGTCGCTACGAGCAGTACTTC.

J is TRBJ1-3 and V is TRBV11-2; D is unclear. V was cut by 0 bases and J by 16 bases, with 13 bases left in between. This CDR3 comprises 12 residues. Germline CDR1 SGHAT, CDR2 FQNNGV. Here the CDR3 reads CASSLDRANLYF. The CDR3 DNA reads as TGTGCCAGCAGCTTAGATAGGGCTAACCTCTATTTT.

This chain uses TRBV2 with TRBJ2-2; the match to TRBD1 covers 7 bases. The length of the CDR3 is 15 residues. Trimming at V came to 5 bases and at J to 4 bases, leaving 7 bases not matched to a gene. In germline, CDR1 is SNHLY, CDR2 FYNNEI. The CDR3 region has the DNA TGTGCCAGCAGTCCGAAGGGGGCAAGCACCGGGGAGCTGTTTTTT. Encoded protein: CASSPKGASTGELFF.